This T cell receptor (beta chain) was identified during a study of T cells in localized non-small cell lung cancer. Method: immunoSEQ multiplex PCR; TCRdb's copy keeps in-frame clones and lacks some. The sample lists around 130,000 clones, roughly nine tenths occurring once. Trimming removed 6 bases at V and 5 bases at J, with 17 bases between. This CDR3 has 15 residues. The germline V gene has CDR1 LNHDA and CDR2 SQIVND (reference sequence). In its sample, this clone was seen a few times. The receptor comes from a female donor of 60 years or more with stage I lung adenocarcinoma. The V and J genes are TRBV19 and TRBJ1-5; TRBD1 is a possible D gene (6 bases). Sequences were derived from peripheral blood, sampled before any cancer treatment. The CDR3, as DNA: TGTGCCAGTAGAATAAGACCGACAGGCTATCAGCCCCAGCATTTT. The encoded protein is CASRIRPTGYQPQHF.